This T cell receptor beta chain was found in a study of metastatic and nonmetastatic thyroid tumors. Whole-study context: Repertoires from malignant and benign thyroid patients were compared across blood and tumor or nodule tissue.

Findings and limits, study-wide: In both blood and tumor samples, TCR beta diversity was reported significantly higher for malignant than benign nodules.

The CDR3 runs to 14 residues. V was cut by 1 base and J by 0 bases, with 6 bases left in between. Germline V CDR1 and CDR2: LGHNA, YNFKEQ. The authors' processing: What underpinned the distant-metastasis classifier for papillary thyroid cancer was the set of CDR3 differences across clinicopathological groups. TCRdb re-called the PCR reads through MiXCR. The V and J calls reflect TCRdb's pipeline rather than the authors' work. The data contain around 35,000 clones, approximately 18% of them singletons. Concerning this clone: The antigen remains undetermined.

All patients reached thyroid surgery having received no treatment beforehand. Sequencing was done on a sample of blood. This TCR derives from a male donor with papillary thyroid cancer or a benign thyroid nodule (not recorded which). Some clones in this sample may be carry-over from other donors' samples. The chain has TRBV4-2 and TRBJ1-1; D gene unclear. CDR3 loop: CASSQGELNTEAFF. Here the CDR3 DNA reads TGTGCCAGCAGCCAAGGGGAATTGAACACTGAAGCTTTCTTT.